The 26 T cell receptor delta chains presented below share a single source sample, sequenced in a study of γδ T cells in repeated Plasmodium falciparum infection. Flow sorting of PBMC yielded separate Vgamma9/Vdelta2+ and Vdelta2-negative gammadelta T cell populations for bulk repertoire analysis. TCRdb fed the multiplex PCR reads to CATT. Among approximately 53,000 delta-chain clones listed, over 1.5% were seen once. Material: gamma-delta T cells from blood. The receptors derive from a pool of human donors (malaria-infected and uninfected, not separated).

This clone occurred many times. The protein recorded in TCRdb matches a much larger clone and deviates from this DNA's translation at residue 19, suggesting a read error; the protein here is obtained by translating the DNA. The V segment is TRDV2, and no J call was made; the DNA was not compared with TRDD3, the D call given in the table. The CDR3 sequence is 20 residues long. CDR1 and CDR2 (germline): GEAIGNYY, EKD. For the CDR3, the DNA is TGTGCCTGTGACACATTAGGCCAGCCTACGGTGGGACCGTACACCGATAAACTCACCTTT. This codes for CACDTLGQPTVGPYTDKLTF.

This clone was picked up a small number of times. The TCRdb record carries a much larger clone's protein, which differs from this DNA's translation at residue 14; a read error is the likely cause, and the protein listed here is the DNA translation. The chain joins TRDV1 to TRDJ1; no reliable D call. Germline CDR1 and CDR2: TSWWSYY and QGS. The CDR3 is made up of 16 amino acids. The CDR3, as DNA: TGTGCTCTTGGGGAACTACGGGTCAGGGAAGAGGACAAACGCATCTTT. Its protein is CALGELRVREEDKRIF.

This clone came up a few times. The protein held in TCRdb is that of a much larger clone and does not match this DNA's translation at residue 11, likely because of a read error; the protein shown is translated from the DNA. The chain has TRDV1 and TRDJ1, with TRDD3 matching 8 bases. Here the J gene was assigned by germline matching of the DNA, as TCRdb has none. Trimming took 0 bases from V and 2 from J; bases not matched to a gene: 14. Germline V CDR1 and CDR2: TSWWSYY, QGS. The CDR3 length is 19 residues. Written as DNA, the CDR3 is TGTGCTCTTGGGGAACTCTTCCCTGGGGGACACTTCGGAACCGATAAACTCATCTTT. Translated, it gives CALGELFPGGHFGTDKLIF.

This clone showed up just a few times. The protein TCRdb gives is from a much larger clone and does not agree with this DNA's translation at residue 5, likely a read error; the protein shown here comes from the DNA. This rearrangement joins TRDV1 to TRDJ1; 8 nucleotides line up with TRDD3. V dropped 4 bases and J dropped 4; count of bases not matched to a gene: 23. The CDR3 has 20 residues. The germline V gene has CDR1 TSWWSYY and CDR2 QGS. The CDR3 here is CALGGQGLYGVLGGGDKLIF. The CDR3 DNA reads TGTGCTCTTGGGGGACAAGGACTTTACGGCGTACTGGGGGGAGGCGATAAACTCATCTTT.

Concerning this clone itself: This likely traces to a read error, being one base from a far larger clone. The same CDR3 can be traced to other DNA sequences in this sample. Written as DNA, the CDR3 is TGCGCTCTTGGGGCATCGCCCCACGATAAACTCATCTTT. Amino acid sequence: CALGASPHDKLIF. The chain employs TRDV1 and TRDJ1; a weak D match, TRDD3 (5 bases). The J gene is not listed in TCRdb, so it was assigned here from a DNA match to germline. This CDR3 is 13 amino acids long. CDR1 is TSWWSYY and CDR2 is QGS in the germline V gene.

At least ten counts were recorded for this clone. It is likely a read error: a sequence one base away is far more abundant. This specimen includes other DNA sequences encoding the same CDR3. The chain has TRDV2 and TRDJ1; 12 bases agree with TRDD3. The trim removed 7 bases at V and 4 bases at J, leaving 12 bases unmatched. CDR1 GEAIGNYY and CDR2 EKD come from the germline V gene. The CDR3 is 16 residues long. The CDR3: CAWGFSYWGILDKLIF. CDR3 bases: TGTGCCTGGGGATTCTCATACTGGGGGATACTCGATAAACTCATCTTT.

This clone was observed a few times. A read error likely explains this, since a far larger clone differs by one base. This sample includes further DNA sequences coding for the same CDR3. V is TRDV1 and J is TRDJ1, with 11 bases identical to TRDD3. In the absence of a J gene in TCRdb, the DNA was matched to germline to assign it here. Trimming at V came to 3 bases and at J to 0 bases, leaving 27 bases not matched to a gene. The CDR3 covers 24 residues. Per the germline V gene, CDR1 is TSWWSYY and CDR2 is QGS. As DNA, the CDR3 is TGTGCTCTTGGGGATCTTCCTAGGGTCGACGCGCTGGGGGATACCGAACGCAACACCGATAAACTCATCTTT. Translated: CALGDLPRVDALGDTERNTDKLIF.

This clone was picked up many times. The mismatch at residue 16 between this DNA's translation and the TCRdb protein of a much larger clone likely reflects a read error; the protein shown is translated from the DNA. TRDV2 is the V gene, and the J gene was not called; the D segment call TRDD3 is taken from the table without a DNA check. CDR1 and CDR2 from the germline V gene are GEAIGNYY and EKD. This CDR3 has 17 residues. Here the CDR3 reads CACDTEYWGIHTDKLTF. For the CDR3, the DNA is TGTGCCTGTGACACCGAGTACTGGGGGATACACACCGATAAACTCACCTTT.

This clone turned up a few times. The translation of this DNA and the TCRdb protein of a much larger clone differ at residue 23, probably owing to a read error; the protein shown here is translated from the DNA. The V and J genes are TRDV1 and TRDJ1; 10 positions agree with TRDD3. No J gene is reported in TCRdb; it was inferred here by comparing the DNA with germline. V lost 0 bases and J lost 3; bases outside the gene matches: 40. CDR3 size: 28 residues. Germline CDR1 is TSWWSYY and CDR2 is QGS. This chain's CDR3 is CALGELLRKGLPMGEYWGIRLYADKLIF. CDR3 in DNA: TGTGCTCTTGGGGAACTTCTGCGTAAAGGCCTTCCAATGGGGGAATACTGGGGGATCCGTCTGTACGCCGATAAACTCATCTTT.

This clone was recorded many times. TCRdb shows a much larger clone's protein in place of this DNA's translation, and the two differ at residue 12, likely through a read error; the protein shown is translated from the DNA. Written as DNA, the CDR3 is TGTGCTCTTGGGGAGGAAGGGGCCCTCCCAATACCGGGGGATAGATCGGATAAACTCATCTTT. Its translation is CALGEEGALPIPGDRSDKLIF. The V and J genes are TRDV1 and TRDJ1; 8 nucleotides align to TRDD3. The CDR3 is 21 residues long. Looked up from germline, CDR1 is TSWWSYY and CDR2 is QGS. The J segment lost 5 bases and the V segment lost 3 bases, leaving 26 bases of the junction unmatched.

This clone occurred a few times. The protein that TCRdb holds for this DNA derives from a much larger clone and differs from the translated DNA at residue 14, which likely indicates a read error; the protein shown here is translated from the DNA. The chain carries TRDV2 and TRDJ3; 12 positions agree with TRDD3. TCRdb lists no J gene, so it was determined here by aligning the DNA to germline. Germline V gives CDR1 GEAIGNYY, CDR2 EKD. CDR3 length: 20 amino acids. The CDR3 loop reads CACDSYWGILPSWGTRQMFF. CDR3 coding DNA: TGTGCCTGTGACTCCTACTGGGGGATACTCCCGTCCTGGGGCACCCGACAGATGTTTTTC.

This clone showed up just a few times. TCRdb lists the protein of a much larger clone for this DNA, which differs at residue 3, so this is likely a read error; the protein given here is translated from the DNA itself. The chain combines TRDV1 with TRDJ1; TRDD3 matches 8 bases. The CDR3 totals 17 residues. From germline, CDR1 is TSWWSYY and CDR2 QGS. This CDR3 reads CAPGERPPGDITDKLIF. The CDR3 coding sequence is TGTGCTCCTGGGGAACGGCCTCCGGGGGATATAACCGATAAACTCATCTTT.

Many counts were recorded for this clone. The protein recorded in TCRdb matches a much larger clone and deviates from this DNA's translation at residue 9, suggesting a read error; the protein here is obtained by translating the DNA. V usage is TRDV1 and J usage is TRDJ1; D may be TRDD3 (5 bases). The J gene was missing in TCRdb and was found by matching the end of the DNA to germline. This CDR3 is 14 amino acids long. The germline gives CDR1 TSWWSYY, CDR2 QGS. V was cut by 3 bases and J by 4 bases, with 12 bases left in between. The CDR3 here is CALGEDRGGDKLIF. CDR3 bases: TGTGCTCTTGGGGAGGATAGAGGGGGCGATAAACTCATCTTT.

This clone was detected ten times or more. The amino acid sequence in TCRdb belongs to a much larger clone and departs from this DNA's translation at residue 16, likely a sequencing read error; the sequence shown is translated from the DNA. CDR3 DNA: TGTGCTCTTGGGGATCCCGAATCTCCTTACTGGGGGATGTTTGATGAACTCATCTTT. Translation gives CALGDPESPYWGMFDELIF. The J gene is TRDJ1, the V gene TRDV1; 10 bases fit TRDD3. Germline values: CDR1 TSWWSYY, CDR2 QGS. CDR3 length: 19 residues. V was clipped by 3 bases and J by 9 bases; unmatched bases: 22.

This clone was counted only a few times. It differs at one base from a far larger clone, so likely a read error. Additional DNA sequences in this sample encode the identical CDR3. The CDR3 here is CALGERPRATLGGHTDPTDKLIF. The CDR3 nucleotides read TGCGCTCTTGGGGAACGTCCGAGGGCTACACTGGGGGGACACACCGACCCAACCGATAAACTCATCTTT. This chain links TRDV1 with TRDJ1; TRDD3 aligns across 8 bases. Germline-derived CDR1 and CDR2 are TSWWSYY and QGS. CDR3 length: 23 residues.

This clone was seen a handful of times. The protein in TCRdb stems from a much larger clone and differs at residue 5 from this DNA's translation, likely a read error; here the protein is translated from the DNA. The chain recombines TRDV2 with TRDJ1; 13 nucleotides align to TRDD3. Trimming cost V 3 bases and J 0 bases; bases outside gene matches: 18. The CDR3 spans 21 residues. Germline lookup yields CDR1 GEAIGNYY and CDR2 EKD. The CDR3 DNA follows: TGTGCCTGTGACTCCGTTACTGGGGGATACGCCGAGCGGAAGGACACCGATAAACTCATCTTT. The encoded protein is CACDSVTGGYAERKDTDKLIF.

Remarks on this clone: The protein TCRdb lists belongs to a much larger clone and differs from this DNA's translation at residue 17, which points to a read error; the protein shown is made from the DNA. The V segment is TRDV1, and no J call was made; the table gives TRDD3 as D, unverified against the DNA. CDR1 and CDR2 from the germline V gene are TSWWSYY and QGS. This CDR3 is built from 19 residues. CDR3 sequence (DNA): TGTGCTCTTGGGGAAGCGTCGAGTCCCAACTACTGGGGGGGCTACAAATTCATCTTT. Its protein product is CALGEASSPNYWGGYKFIF.

This clone was recorded many times. The mismatch at residue 15 between this DNA's translation and the TCRdb protein of a much larger clone likely reflects a read error; the protein shown is translated from the DNA. This sequence joins TRDV1 and TRDJ1, with 7 bases lining up with TRDD3. Germline values: CDR1 TSWWSYY, CDR2 QGS. The CDR3 runs to 22 residues. The trim removed 2 bases at V and 1 base at J, leaving 25 bases unmatched. CDR3 protein: CALGEVVTSWGYWEGVTDKLIF. The CDR3 nucleotides read TGTGCTCTTGGGGAAGTGGTGACGTCCTGGGGATATTGGGAAGGCGTCACCGATAAACTCATCTTT.

The table lists this clone with a few counts. The chain is built from TRDV1 and TRDJ1; TRDD3 matches at 12 bases. The J gene is absent in TCRdb and was assigned here via DNA matching to germline. The CDR3 sequence is 21 residues long. The V and J ends lost 2 bases and 6 bases, in that order; junction bases with no gene match: 22. CDR1 is TSWWSYY, CDR2 QGS, per germline. CDR3 amino acids: CALGEETSWGIRGILVNKLIF. The DNA of the CDR3 is TGTGCTCTTGGGGAAGAAACCTCCTGGGGGATACGCGGAATCTTGGTTAATAAACTCATCTTT.

Remarks on this clone: The protein TCRdb lists belongs to a much larger clone and differs from this DNA's translation at residue 17, which points to a read error; the protein shown is made from the DNA. This rearrangement joins TRDV1 to TRDJ2; TRDD3 aligns across 11 bases. TCRdb offers no J gene call, so here the DNA was matched to germline to obtain one. The V segment lost 5 bases and the J segment 10 bases; nucleotides outside the gene matches: 27. This CDR3 is 21 amino acids long. Germline CDR1 TSWWSYY, CDR2 QGS. The CDR3 DNA follows: TGTGCTCTTGGGTTTTCCTACCTGCAAGACCTGGGGGATACTCGGGCAGTACAACTCTTCTTT. This sequence encodes CALGFSYLQDLGDTRAVQLFF.

This clone was counted a few times. This likely reflects a read error, since a far larger clone is one base away. The sample contains more than one DNA sequence encoding this CDR3. The V gene is TRDV2; the J gene was not called; the tabulated D call, TRDD3, remains unverified against the DNA. This CDR3 contains 20 residues. From germline, CDR1 is GEAIGNYY and CDR2 EKD. Written as DNA, the CDR3 is TGTGCCTGTGACATTGACCGGCCTCGGGGGGATAGAAAGTACACCGATAAGCTCATCTTT. As protein: CACDIDRPRGDRKYTDKLIF.

Only a few counts were recorded for this clone. The mismatch at residue 7 between this DNA's translation and the TCRdb protein of a much larger clone likely reflects a read error; the protein shown is translated from the DNA. The chain recombines TRDV1 with TRDJ1; D may be TRDD3 (5 bases). In the absence of a J gene in TCRdb, the DNA was matched to germline to assign it here. The CDR3 contains 17 residues. Germline V CDR1 and CDR2: TSWWSYY, QGS. The V gene lost 1 base and the J gene lost 0 bases, with 15 bases spanning the gap. The CDR3 sequence is CALGEPLHWPNTDKLIF. CDR3 sequence (DNA): TGTGCTCTTGGGGAACCGCTACACTGGCCCAACACCGATAAACTCATCTTT.

This clone was seen many times. The protein TCRdb lists belongs to a much larger clone and differs from this DNA's translation at residue 9, which points to a read error; the protein shown is made from the DNA. This sequence joins TRDV1 and TRDJ1; 8 bases align to TRDD3. Germline V gene lookup returns CDR1 TSWWSYY and CDR2 QGS. V lost 4 bases, J lost 0 bases, and 22 bases stayed unmatched. The CDR3 has 21 amino acids. The CDR3 loop reads CALGAYLPPYDLWGNTDKLIF. CDR3 DNA sequence: TGTGCTCTTGGGGCGTACCTCCCGCCCTACGACCTCTGGGGGAACACCGATAAACTCATCTTT.

In its sample, this clone was seen a few times. For this DNA, TCRdb reports the protein of a much larger clone, which diverges at residue 8, most likely from a read error; the protein presented here is translated directly from the DNA. The rearrangement links TRDV1 to TRDJ1, with D possibly being TRDD2 (7 bases). The germline V and J ends were trimmed by 0 bases and 0 bases, with 35 bases remaining between them. The CDR3 spans 24 residues. The germline V gene encodes CDR1 TSWWSYY and CDR2 QGS. CDR3 in DNA: TGTGCTCTTGGGGAACTCGGTTCCTTACTTCCTAGACGATTCCTGGGGCGAAACACCGATAAACTCATCTTT. Its translation is CALGELGSLLPRRFLGRNTDKLIF.

Details on this clone: TCRdb's entry gives the protein of a much larger clone, which mismatches this DNA's translation at residue 11, likely from a read error; the protein reported here is translated from the DNA. The chain uses TRDV1 and TRDJ1; 11 nucleotides line up with TRDD3. V dropped 0 bases and J dropped 4; count of bases not matched to a gene: 19. CDR3 size: 21 residues. Germline CDR1 reads TSWWSYY; CDR2 reads QGS. The CDR3 nucleotides are TGTGCTCTTGGGGAACTAGTGACGATAAAGCCTGGGGGATACTTAAGCGATAAACTCATCTTT. Translation gives CALGELVTIKPGGYLSDKLIF.

This clone was recorded a few times. TCRdb's protein, taken from a much larger clone, differs from this DNA's translation at residue 19, likely owing to a read error; the protein displayed comes from the DNA. CDR3 sequence: CALGEQSIRYPIVGDTFRHTDKLTF. The CDR3 DNA reads TGTGCTCTTGGGGAACAAAGTATCAGGTACCCCATTGTGGGGGATACGTTCAGGCACACCGATAAACTCACCTTT. The V gene is listed as TRDV1; no J gene was called; TRDD3, as called in the table, went unchecked against the DNA. Germline assignment: CDR1 TSWWSYY and CDR2 QGS. The CDR3 extends over 25 amino acids.